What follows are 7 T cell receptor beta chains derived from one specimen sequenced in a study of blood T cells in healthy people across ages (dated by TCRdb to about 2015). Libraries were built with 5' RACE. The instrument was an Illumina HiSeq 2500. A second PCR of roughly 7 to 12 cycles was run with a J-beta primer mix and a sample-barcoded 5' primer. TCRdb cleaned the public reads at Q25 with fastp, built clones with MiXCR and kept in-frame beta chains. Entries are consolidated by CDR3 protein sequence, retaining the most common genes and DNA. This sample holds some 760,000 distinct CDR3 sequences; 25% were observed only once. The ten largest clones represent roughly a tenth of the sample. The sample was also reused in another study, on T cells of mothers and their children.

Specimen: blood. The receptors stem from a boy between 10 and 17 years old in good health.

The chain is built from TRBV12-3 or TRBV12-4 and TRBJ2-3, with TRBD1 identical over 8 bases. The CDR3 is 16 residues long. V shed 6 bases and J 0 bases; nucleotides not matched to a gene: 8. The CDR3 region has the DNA TGTGCCAGCAGGGGTCTCGGACAGGGAAGCACAGATACGCAGTATTTT. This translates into CASRGLGQGSTDTQYF.

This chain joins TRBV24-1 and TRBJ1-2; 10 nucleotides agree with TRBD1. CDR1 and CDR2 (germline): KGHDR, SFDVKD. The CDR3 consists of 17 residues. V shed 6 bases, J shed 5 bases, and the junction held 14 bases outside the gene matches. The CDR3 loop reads CATSQSPGQGFGYGYTF. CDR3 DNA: TGTGCCACCAGTCAATCACCGGGACAGGGGTTCGGGTATGGCTACACCTTC.

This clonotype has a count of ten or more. CDR3 region: CASSQEAFETQYF. The DNA for the CDR3 is TGCGCCAGCAGCCAAGAAGCATTTGAGACCCAGTACTTC. This chain links TRBV4-3 with TRBJ2-5; D is unclear. This CDR3 comprises 13 residues. Germline CDR1 and CDR2: LGHNA and YSLEER. Trimming cost V 0 bases and J 5 bases, with 7 bases left between them.

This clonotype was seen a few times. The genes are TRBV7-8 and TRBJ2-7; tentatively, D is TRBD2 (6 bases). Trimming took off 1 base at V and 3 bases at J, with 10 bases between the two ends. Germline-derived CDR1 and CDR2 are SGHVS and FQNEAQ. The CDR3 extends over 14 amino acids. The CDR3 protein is CASSLVGSNYEQYF. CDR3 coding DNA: TGTGCCAGCAGCTTAGTCGGGAGTAACTACGAGCAGTACTTC.

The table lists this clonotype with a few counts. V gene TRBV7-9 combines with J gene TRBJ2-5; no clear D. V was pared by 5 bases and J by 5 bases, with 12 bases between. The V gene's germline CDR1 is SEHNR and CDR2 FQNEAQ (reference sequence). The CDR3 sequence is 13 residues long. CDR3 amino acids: CASSPFESETQYF. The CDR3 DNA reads TGTGCCAGCAGCCCCTTTGAGTCCGAGACCCAGTACTTC.

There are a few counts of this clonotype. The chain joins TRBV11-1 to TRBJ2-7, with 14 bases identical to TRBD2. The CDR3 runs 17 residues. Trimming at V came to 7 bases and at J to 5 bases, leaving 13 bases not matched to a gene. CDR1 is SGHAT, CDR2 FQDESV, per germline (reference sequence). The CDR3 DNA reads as TGTGCCAGCACCTCTAATGGACTAGCGGGGGGCCCCCACGAGCAGTACTTC. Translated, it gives CASTSNGLAGGPHEQYF.

CDR3 coding DNA: TGTGCCAGCAGCACAACTAGCGGTGAGCCCACCGGTACGCAGTATTTT. Residues: CASSTTSGEPTGTQYF. The rearrangement uses TRBV2 and TRBJ2-3, with 8 bases matching TRBD2. Germline V lookup: CDR1 SNHLY, CDR2 FYNNEI. Trimming removed 6 bases from V and 8 bases from J; junction bases left unmatched: 16. The CDR3 is made up of 16 amino acids.